The following is a TCR beta chain sequence with its context. Its antigen target is currently unknown. No qualities accompany the bases; no much larger clone lies one base away. To prepare the library, the immunoSEQ multiplex PCR assay was applied. For the multiplex PCR, a mixture combining 60 forward primers for TCR Vbeta segments and 13 reverse primers for TCR Jbeta segments was used. Amplification of the CDR3 region of rearranged TCR beta genes was performed with a multiplex PCR assay on genomic DNA. On the Illumina HiSeq System, the amplified TCR beta libraries were sequenced as 87-base-pair reads. The study's processing was this. A later analysis counted some 74 million unique TCR beta chains across the 500 to 850 repertoires, and roughly 9.9 million of these chains were shared by at least two donors. A nearest-neighbor algorithm error-corrected the raw reads and collapsed the reads into unique sequences, merging closely related sequences to remove PCR and sequencing errors. Alignment of CDR3 sequences to IMGT reference sequences was used to assign V, D and J gene segments. Each retained sequence needed at least a six-nucleotide match to both a V gene segment and a J gene segment. A rearrangement counted as productive if the CDR3 had no stop codons and remained in frame with V and J, and every other rearrangement counted as non-productive. Following IMGT convention, CDR3 was defined as the stretch from the second conserved V-encoded cysteine up to the conserved J-encoded phenylalanine. Sequences without an unambiguous match to a single V gene segment were excluded from the earlier analysis of a few hundred of the donors. An earlier analysis of roughly 590 of the donors called V segments functional above 56.7% productive rearrangements and segregating when the between-donor standard deviation exceeded 5%. A statistical classification framework was built for diagnosing cytomegalovirus status from the catalog of TCR beta chain sequences. A later analysis assigned V and J genes by comparing TCR nucleotide sequences with IMGT/GENE-DB human TR gene sequences. The TCRdist pipeline was used in a later analysis to assign CDR3 sequences and most-parsimonious VDJ recombination scenarios. In a later analysis, every TCR beta chain was defined by the combination of its CDR3 amino acid sequence and its V-gene family, and reads without a unique V-gene family were dropped. To address suspected cross-contamination and a sequencing artifact, a later analysis removed 592 highly shared, low-generation-probability nucleotide sequences. In a later analysis, a clonal expansion index for each public chain was calculated from normalized within-repertoire ranks of inferred template counts. A later analysis computed generation probabilities with a VDJ recombination model fitted to out-of-frame rearrangements, and checked the results against IGoR. In a later analysis, hypergeometric tests were used to score TCR-TCR, TCR-HLA and TCR-CMV co-occurrence, with a repertoire-size bias correction applied to TCR pairs. A later analysis estimated false discovery rates by permuting HLA or CMV assignments 20 times. In a later analysis, co-occurring TCRs were grouped using DBSCAN, with TCRdist sequence similarity added in when clustering inside HLA-allele-positive subsets. Co-occurrence clustering excluded repertoires with fewer than 30,000 or more than 120,000 public chains, plus five with anomalous nucleotide sharing. TCRdb carries this immuneACCESS record with in-frame sequences only. Its versions omit some clonotypes, under half of them owing to an unresolved V gene in the studies checked, with the rest unexplained. The V and J calls and clone size were taken over from that table, and D and trimming were inferred from the DNA. The sample table holds 150,000 or so clones, of which less than 85% were seen once. The top ten constitute 2% to 2.5% of the sample.

The sample originates from a study of cytomegalovirus exposure and HLA in healthy donors listed by TCRdb under 2017. With respect to the entire study: In an earlier analysis of several hundred of the donors, 250 to 350 Gb of sequence data and approximately 100 million unique TCR beta sequences from roughly 180 million T cells were reported. About 300 gigabases of sequencing data and approximately 84 million unique TCR sequences were included in an early release covering about 600 HLA-typed donors. Of the 300 to 500 genotyped donors, approximately 81% were placed in the genetic ancestry cluster associated with self-reported Caucasian donors. The study aimed to test whether signatures of past pathogen exposure could be identified by cataloging public T cell receptors. The study used immunosequencing to profile the T cell repertoires of approximately 690 subjects and linked those repertoires to cytomegalovirus serostatus. Along with the roughly 700-subject first cohort, a separate validation cohort of over a hundred different subjects was used. To predict cytomegalovirus infection status, the study combined high-throughput TCR immunosequencing, statistical association of individual TCRs with disease status, and machine learning. A later analysis re-analyzed previously published TCR beta repertoires from 666 donors and added high-resolution HLA genotyping to study TCR occurrence patterns. Rather than drawing on any new phenotypic data, the later analysis identified candidate immune exposures from TCR beta sequences and the way those sequences occurred across donors. In an earlier analysis of a few hundred of the donors, high-throughput TCR beta sequencing was used to judge whether each TCR beta V gene segment behaved as functional or pseudogenic. Donor age, sex, ethnicity and CMV serostatus were collected together with the repertoire data. A later genetic analysis took genome-wide SNP genotypes for 398 of the 666 donors and used that subset as a discovery cohort. Every discovery cohort repertoire had been produced on one sequencing platform. HLA typing covered class I and class II loci at four-digit resolution. The number of donors typed differed by locus, with 629-630 for A, B, C, DRB1 and DQB1, approximately 500 for DQA1, 606 for DPA1, and some 440 for DPB1. Roughly 5 DR-DQ haplotypes were handled as single units for association and clustering because linkage in the cohort was strong. Across 398 genotyped donors of the cohort, an average of about 220,000 unique TCR beta nucleotide sequences per donor were sequenced, and around 20% of those sequences were non-productive.

In total, just over 650 healthy bone marrow donors made up the cohort. At the time of sampling, every cohort member was nominally healthy, though immune exposures that went unrecorded were likely present. The donor tested CMV seropositive and was one of the 289 seropositive cohort members. A peripheral blood sample was provided by each donor, and peripheral blood mononuclear cells were used for TCR beta sequencing. The Qiagen DNeasy Blood Extraction Kit was used to extract genomic DNA from the blood cell samples. From its cysteine to its phenylalanine, the CDR3 spans 15 amino acids. Of all the DNA, just the CDR3 is kept, 45 bases in frame from base 1. V and J are truncated by 4 bases and 7 bases respectively, leaving an intervening sequence of 17 bases. The germline V gene (reference sequence) supplies CDR1 LNHDA and CDR2 SQIVND. Results and caveats for the whole study, not just this receptor: When HLA alleles, especially DR and DQ, strongly co-occurred, TCR associations were difficult to assign to individual alleles. An association between a missense DCLRE1C variant and V-gene and J-gene trimming of TCR beta chains was found in a later genetic analysis and replicated in an independent cohort. Correlated functional status among segregating V segments might reflect linkage disequilibrium, but an unknown experimental factor could not be ruled out. In a later genetic analysis, fewer N-insertions in productive TCRs were reported among donors in an Asian-associated ancestry cluster than the roughly 640-donor mean. In vitro tests confirmed that a few of the cytomegalovirus-associated TCR beta chains recognize cytomegalovirus antigens. A total of 150 to 200 TCR beta chains were listed by the study as associated with cytomegalovirus. Only TCR beta chains were sequenced in this cohort, and the absence of alpha or paired-chain data limited detectable features. Most TCR sequences were seen in very few donors, while some public TCRs were found in many individuals. The earlier analysis of some 540 of the donors excluded approximately 17 rarely observed V segments, including chromosome 9 orphons, because counts were too low. Several of the top co-occurrence clusters appeared to be linked to parvovirus B19, influenza, CMV and Epstein-Barr virus, according to a later analysis. It was suggested by the authors that the approach could potentially be generalized to other disease states and immunological phenotypes. In a later analysis, most CMV-associated TCR beta chains were found to appear HLA-restricted, with HLA associations seemingly driven largely by CMV exposure. A later analysis found that TCR association rates varied across HLA loci, with DRB1 alleles showing the most associated TCRs and HLA-C alleles the fewest. The presence/absence analyses assumed that sequencing depth was roughly uniform across donors, and that assumption may not be true. A further reported finding was that TCR beta sequences accurately predicted the HLA-A and HLA-B alleles for most subjects in the first cohort. Some IMGT-functional V segments, including TRBV6-2 and TRBV6-3, could not be told apart with the 87-base-pair reads, so those segments were excluded. Broadly in line with IMGT annotations, most TCR beta V segments showed up in productive rearrangements about 87% or about 30% of the time in an earlier analysis of several hundred of the donors. Compared with equally common non-associated chains, HLA-associated TCR beta chains in a later analysis were more clonally expanded and had lower generation probabilities. CMV serostatus was the only immune exposure information available for the cohort. In a later analysis, 16,951 TCR beta sequences were associated with specific HLA alleles at a false discovery rate of 0.05. Cytomegalovirus status was reported to be diagnosed by the classifier with high specificity and sensitivity in both the original and validation cohorts. A cluster of highly shared sequence variants was judged likely to be a technical artifact of the sequencing pipeline. Because some donors lacked HLA typing at each locus, the association tests relied only on the typed subset.

Here the chain combines TRBV19 and TRBJ2-1; the D gene is unclear. Sequences were obtained from PBMCs. This receptor was obtained from a woman in her fifties or sixties in good health and CMV-seropositive. This receptor carries the CDR3 CASSTGVPVINEQFF. The nucleotides are TGTGCCAGTAGTACCGGAGTTCCCGTAATTAATGAGCAGTTCTTC.